The source of this T cell receptor (beta chain) is a study of cytomegalovirus exposure and HLA in healthy donors. Study outcomes and limitations: With DRB1 most and HLA-C fewest, TCR association rates differed between HLA loci in a later analysis. One cluster of highly shared sequence variants probably arose as a sequencing artifact.

About this clone: The antigen is undetermined.

The ends were cut back, 4 bases at V and 1 base at J, with 13 bases in the middle. The CDR3 is 15 residues long. Looked up from germline, CDR1 is SEHNR and CDR2 is FQNEAQ (reference sequence). Both 60 Vbeta primers and 13 Jbeta primers went into the PCR. Produced via immunoSEQ multiplex PCR; TCRdb's table is partial and in-frame only. Among more than 95,000 clones listed, about a tenth were seen once. The source is a man between 35 and 55 years old in good health and CMV-seropositive. The chain carries TRBV7-9 and TRBJ1-1; no definite D call. Sequenced: PBMCs. CDR3 sequence (DNA): TGTGCCAGCAGCTCATTTTCTCTAGCGAACACTGAAGCTTTCTTT. Translation gives CASSSFSLANTEAFF.